These 5 T cell receptor beta chains originate from one sample sequenced in a study of vaccination and CD4 T cells after COVID-19. The Oncomine TCR Beta short-read assay sequenced DNA from cultured CD4+ T cells. TCRdb re-analysed the PCR reads in MiXCR, keeping a single row per CDR3 protein. The data hold about 20,000 distinct CDR3 sequences, with roughly 50% observed a single time. The treatment here: approximately nine-day PBMC culture with coronavirus spike peptide pools or control peptides (ViraFEST assay). Antigens of these TCRs are unknown. Sequencing used CD4+ T cells from blood, cultured in vitro. These receptor sequences come from a human donor who had recovered from COVID-19.

The chain links TRBV6-1 to TRBJ1-2, with D perhaps matching TRBD1 (5 bases). The ends were cut back, 5 bases at V and 3 bases at J, with 10 bases in the middle. Germline V gene data show CDR1 as MNHNS and CDR2 as SASEGT. CDR3 length: 13 amino acids. The CDR3 coding sequence is TGTGCCAGCAGTAAGGGGCACCACTATGGCTACACCTTC. It encodes CASSKGHHYGYTF.

This chain links TRBV12-3 or TRBV12-4 with TRBJ1-2; D unresolved. V was pared by 2 bases and J by 2 bases, with 6 bases between. The CDR3 is 13 residues long. The chain's CDR3 is CASSLNGNYGYTF. In DNA, the CDR3 is TGTGCCAGCAGTTTAAACGGGAACTATGGCTACACCTTC.

A few counts support this clonotype. This sequence joins TRBV20-1 and TRBJ2-3, with 14 positions matching TRBD2. V dropped 6 bases and J dropped 1; count of bases not matched to a gene: 9. There are 17 residues in the CDR3. CDR1 DFQATT and CDR2 SNEGSKA come from the germline V gene (reference sequence). For the CDR3, the DNA is TGCAGTGCGACCGGGACTAGCGGGAGAAGAGGCACAGATACGCAGTATTTT. Protein: CSATGTSGRRGTDTQYF.

This chain links TRBV7-3 with TRBJ2-1, with D possibly matching TRBD2 (7 bases). Germline values: CDR1 SGHTA, CDR2 FQGTGA. V lost 1 base, J lost 8 bases, and 9 bases lay in between. The CDR3 spans 13 residues. CDR3 region: CASSLRGGDEQFF. The CDR3 nucleotides read TGTGCCAGCAGCTTAAGAGGGGGGGATGAGCAGTTCTTC.

The chain employs TRBV20-1 and TRBJ1-5, with D unclear. The CDR3 covers 13 residues. V was clipped by 5 bases and J by 1 base, with 9 bases between them. Germline V gene lookup returns CDR1 DFQATT and CDR2 SNEGSKA (reference sequence). CDR3 in amino acids: CSASTRSNQPQHF. The CDR3 DNA reads as TGCAGTGCTTCCACACGGAGCAATCAGCCCCAGCATTTT.